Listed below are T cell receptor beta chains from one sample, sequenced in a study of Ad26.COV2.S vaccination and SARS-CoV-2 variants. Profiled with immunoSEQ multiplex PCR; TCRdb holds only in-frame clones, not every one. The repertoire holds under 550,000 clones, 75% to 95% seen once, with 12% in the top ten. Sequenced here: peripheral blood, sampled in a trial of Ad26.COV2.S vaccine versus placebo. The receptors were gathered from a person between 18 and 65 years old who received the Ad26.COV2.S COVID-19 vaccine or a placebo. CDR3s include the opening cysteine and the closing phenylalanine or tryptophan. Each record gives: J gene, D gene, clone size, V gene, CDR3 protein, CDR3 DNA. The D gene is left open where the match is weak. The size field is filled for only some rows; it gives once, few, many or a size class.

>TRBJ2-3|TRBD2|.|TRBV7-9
CASRIAGQDTQYF
TGTGCCAGCAGAATAGCGGGACAAGATACGCAGTATTTT
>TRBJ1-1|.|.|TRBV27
CASSLSKNTEAFF
TGTGCCAGCAGTTTATCTAAGAACACTGAAGCTTTCTTT
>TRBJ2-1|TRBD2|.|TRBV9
CASSVSGRAFDEQFF
TGTGCCAGCAGCGTTAGCGGGAGGGCCTTCGATGAGCAGTTCTTC
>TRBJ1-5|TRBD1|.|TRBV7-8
CASSLWTGLLGDQPQHF
TGTGCCAGCAGCTTATGGACAGGGTTGTTAGGGGATCAGCCCCAGCATTTT
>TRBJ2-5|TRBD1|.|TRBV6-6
CASSAGTGGLETQYF
TGTGCCAGCAGTGCAGGGACAGGGGGGCTAGAGACCCAGTACTTC
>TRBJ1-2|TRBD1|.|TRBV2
CASSDGQGFHGYTF
TGTGCCAGCAGTGACGGACAGGGGTTCCATGGCTACACCTTC
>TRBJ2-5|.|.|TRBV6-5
CASSYAPTVSQYF
TGTGCCAGCAGTTACGCGCCAACAGTCTCCCAGTACTTC
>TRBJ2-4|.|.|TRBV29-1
CSVMSGLAKNIQYF
TGCAGCGTTATGTCGGGGCTAGCCAAAAACATTCAGTACTTC
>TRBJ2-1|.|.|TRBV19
CASSTTGTFNEQFF
TGTGCCAGTAGTACCACCGGGACTTTCAATGAGCAGTTCTTC
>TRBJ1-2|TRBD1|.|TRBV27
CASSPGGARDGYTF
TGTGCCAGCAGTCCAGGGGGGGCCCGCGACGGCTACACCTTC
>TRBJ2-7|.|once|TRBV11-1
CASSLRQGTNEQYF
TGTGCCAGCAGCCTCCGCCAGGGGACTAACGAGCAGTACTTC
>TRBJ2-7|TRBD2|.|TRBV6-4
CASSPLAGGPNEQYF
TGTGCCAGCAGCCCACTAGCGGGAGGGCCTAACGAGCAGTACTTC
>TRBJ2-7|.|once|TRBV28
CASSVNYKYEQYF
TGTGCCAGCAGCGTAAATTATAAGTACGAGCAGTACTTC
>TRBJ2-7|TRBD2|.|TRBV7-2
CASSFSLAAYEQYF
TGTGCCAGCAGCTTCTCTCTAGCGGCGTACGAGCAGTACTTC
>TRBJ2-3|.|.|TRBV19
CASSISLATSTDTQYF
TGTGCCAGTAGTATCTCTCTAGCGACTAGCACAGATACGCAGTATTTT
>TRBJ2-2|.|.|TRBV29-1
CSVEYGEGGELFF
TGCAGCGTTGAGTACGGGGAAGGCGGGGAGCTGTTTTTT
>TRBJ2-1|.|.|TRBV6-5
CASSLLGQSYNEQFF
TGTGCCAGCAGTTTACTCGGACAGTCCTACAATGAGCAGTTCTTC
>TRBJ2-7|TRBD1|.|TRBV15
CATSRDLPGQGAKEQYF
TGTGCCACCAGCAGAGATCTACCGGGACAGGGGGCAAAAGAGCAGTACTTC
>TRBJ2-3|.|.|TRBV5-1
CASSLFRHTGTDTQYF
TGCGCCAGCAGCTTGTTTCGCCACACTGGCACAGATACGCAGTATTTT
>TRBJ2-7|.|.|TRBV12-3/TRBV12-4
CASSQLRNEQYF
TGTGCCAGCAGTCAATTACGAAACGAGCAGTACTTC
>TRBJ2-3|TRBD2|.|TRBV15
CATSRELATSTDTQYF
TGTGCCACCAGCAGAGAACTAGCGACTAGCACAGATACGCAGTATTTT
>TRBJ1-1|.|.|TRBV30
CAWCERPNTEAFF
TGTGCCTGGTGTGAAAGGCCGAACACTGAAGCTTTCTTT
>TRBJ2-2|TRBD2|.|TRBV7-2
CASSLGRGLRNTGELFF
TGTGCCAGCAGCTTGGGGAGGGGCCTCAGGAACACCGGGGAGCTGTTTTTT
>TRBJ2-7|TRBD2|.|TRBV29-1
CSVEGGTSGSYEQYF
TGCAGCGTTGAGGGGGGGACTAGCGGGAGCTACGAGCAGTACTTC
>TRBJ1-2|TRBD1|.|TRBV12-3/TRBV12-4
CASSLTGGHGYTF
TGTGCCAGCAGTTTGACAGGGGGGCATGGCTACACCTTC
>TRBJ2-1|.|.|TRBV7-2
CASSLVSGHPYNEQFF
TGTGCCAGCAGCTTAGTCTCGGGACACCCCTACAATGAGCAGTTCTTC
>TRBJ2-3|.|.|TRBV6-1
CASSEGGTQVTQYF
TGTGCCAGCAGTGAAGGGGGCACACAGGTTACGCAGTATTTT
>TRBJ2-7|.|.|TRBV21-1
CASSNEQYF
TGTGCCAGCAGTAACGAGCAGTACTTC
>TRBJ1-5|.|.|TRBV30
CAWNQGRTQPQHF
TGTGCCTGGAATCAGGGACGGACACAGCCCCAGCATTTT
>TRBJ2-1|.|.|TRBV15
CATSRVGRDQNEQFF
TGTGCCACCAGCAGAGTGGGGCGGGATCAGAATGAGCAGTTCTTC
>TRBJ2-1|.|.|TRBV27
CASSLFPRHNEQFF
TGTGCCAGCAGTTTATTCCCCCGCCACAATGAGCAGTTCTTC
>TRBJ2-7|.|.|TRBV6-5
CASSYSDAYEQYF
TGTGCCAGCAGTTACTCGGACGCCTACGAGCAGTACTTC
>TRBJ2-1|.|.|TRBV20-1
CSARKYNEQFF
TGCAGTGCTAGAAAATACAATGAGCAGTTCTTC
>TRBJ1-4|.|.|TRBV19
CASSTYPQGLNEKLFF
TGTGCCAGTAGTACATATCCCCAAGGTCTTAATGAAAAACTGTTTTTT
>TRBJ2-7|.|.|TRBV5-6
CASSLKGWEQYF
TGTGCCAGCAGCTTGAAGGGTTGGGAGCAGTACTTC
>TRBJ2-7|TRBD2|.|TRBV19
CASSMGTSGGYEQYF
TGTGCCAGTAGTATGGGGACTAGCGGGGGCTACGAGCAGTACTTC
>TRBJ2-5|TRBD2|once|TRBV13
CASRRGTSGTETQYF
TGTGCCAGCAGAAGAGGGACTAGCGGGACCGAGACCCAGTACTTC
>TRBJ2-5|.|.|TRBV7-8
CASSLDSAGLRETQYF
TGTGCCAGCAGCTTAGATTCCGCTGGTCTGAGAGAGACCCAGTACTTC
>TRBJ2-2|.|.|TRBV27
CASSEAVNTGELFF
TGTGCCAGCAGTGAGGCAGTAAACACCGGGGAGCTGTTTTTT
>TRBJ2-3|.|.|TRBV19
CASRGLGADTQYF
TGTGCCAGTAGGGGCCTAGGGGCAGATACGCAGTATTTT
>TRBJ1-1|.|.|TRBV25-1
CASSAGNTEAFF
TGTGCCAGCAGTGCGGGGAACACTGAAGCTTTCTTT
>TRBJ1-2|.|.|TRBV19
CASSIADNYGYTF
TGTGCCAGTAGTATTGCGGATAACTATGGCTACACCTTC
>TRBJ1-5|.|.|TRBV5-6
CASSLNGYSNQPQHF
TGTGCCAGCAGCTTGAACGGGTATAGCAATCAGCCCCAGCATTTT
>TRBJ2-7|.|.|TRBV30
CAWSPHRANEQYF
TGTGCCTGGAGTCCCCACAGGGCTAACGAGCAGTACTTC
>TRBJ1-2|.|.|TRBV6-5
CASSSQGRNYGYTF
TGTGCCAGCAGTTCGCAAGGACGGAACTATGGCTACACCTTC
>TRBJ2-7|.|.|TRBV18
CASSPIVQADYEQYF
TGTGCCAGCTCCCCCATTGTTCAGGCAGACTACGAGCAGTACTTC
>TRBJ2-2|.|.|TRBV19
CASSIDRRPTGELFF
TGTGCCAGTAGTATAGATCGGAGACCCACCGGGGAGCTGTTTTTT
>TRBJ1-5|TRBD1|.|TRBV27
CASSADRANQPQHF
TGTGCCAGCAGTGCAGACAGGGCGAATCAGCCCCAGCATTTT
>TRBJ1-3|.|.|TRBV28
CASSLRVTGNTIYF
TGTGCCAGCAGTTTAAGGGTAACTGGAAACACCATATATTTT
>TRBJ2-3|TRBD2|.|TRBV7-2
CASSLVRLAGSTDTQYF
TGTGCCAGCAGCTTAGTGAGGCTAGCGGGGTCCACAGATACGCAGTATTTT
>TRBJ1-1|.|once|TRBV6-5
CASSRGRSNTEAFF
TGTGCCAGCAGCCGAGGACGGTCGAACACTGAAGCTTTCTTT
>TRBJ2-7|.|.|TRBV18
CASSPNPGHLYEQYF
TGTGCCAGCTCACCCAATCCGGGACACCTCTACGAGCAGTACTTC
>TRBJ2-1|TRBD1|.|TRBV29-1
CSANSGTAYNEQFF
TGCAGCGCCAATTCCGGGACAGCATACAATGAGCAGTTCTTC
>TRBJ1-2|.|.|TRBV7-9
CASSLAPGLGGYTF
TGTGCCAGCAGCTTAGCTCCAGGGTTGGGAGGCTACACCTTC